The source of this TCR beta chain is a study of blood T cell repertoires in COVID-19. Study overall: Researchers got acute and convalescent COVID-19 samples from the United States, Italy and Spain. PBMCs, B-cell-depleted T cells, or T cells were the source of the cDNA or gDNA that made up the material.

Methods used by the authors: The assay estimated nucleated cells by amplifying reference gene primers. Sequencing was performed with immunoSEQ multiplex PCR; in TCRdb, only in-frame clones are kept and a portion is missing. The V and J calls and the clone size are those of that table, but D and trimming were determined from the DNA. The table includes over 95,000 clones, 75% to 90% detected once. The CDR3 totals 14 residues. Germline V gives CDR1 SGHTA, CDR2 FQGNSA. Trimming at V came to 5 bases and at J to 7 bases, leaving 10 bases not matched to a gene. The material sequenced was peripheral blood. This receptor was identified in a middle-aged woman with acute or convalescent COVID-19. The chain joins TRBV7-2 to TRBJ1-2, with 7 nucleotides matching TRBD1. CDR3 DNA: TGTGCCAGCAGCCCTAGAACAGGGGTGGGTGGCTACACCTTC. Residues: CASSPRTGVGGYTF.